This entry lists 32 T cell receptor beta chains sequenced from one sample in a study of shared clonotypes between healthy human individuals. Terminally differentiated effector memory CD45RA+ cells were excluded by CCR7 positive selection of CD45RO-negative cells. Only in-frame clones appear in the TCRdb table, and some are missing; sequencing was by immunoSEQ multiplex PCR. The sample gives 500,000 to 700,000 clones, roughly 96% of which show up once; approximately 0.11% is in the top ten. The source material was naive CD8+ T cells sorted from blood. These receptor sequences come from a woman in her twenties or thirties in good health.

The rearrangement links TRBV19 to TRBJ1-2; 11 bases align to TRBD1. The junction had 6 bases not matched to a gene; V was cut back by 5 bases and J by 4 bases. The CDR3 length is 15 residues. Looked up from germline, CDR1 is LNHDA and CDR2 is SQIVND (reference sequence). The CDR3, as DNA: TGTGCCAGTAGTCCCTGGACAGGGGGCCTCTATGGCTACACCTTC. This sequence encodes CASSPWTGGLYGYTF.

This chain links TRBV9 with TRBJ1-1; unclear D gene. Trimming took 2 bases from V and 7 from J, leaving 21 bases between them. The germline gives CDR1 SGDLS, CDR2 YYNGEE. CDR3 length: 16 amino acids. The CDR3 loop reads CASSVSSKGGADEAFF. CDR3 nucleotides: TGTGCCAGCAGCGTCTCCTCGAAAGGTGGAGCGGATGAAGCTTTCTTT.

This chain connects TRBV13 to TRBJ1-2; TRBD1 matches at 8 bases. This CDR3 has 15 amino acids. V was pared by 3 bases and J by 8 bases, with 11 bases of the junction left unmatched. The germline CDR1 and CDR2 sequences are PRHDT and FYEKMQ (reference sequence). This CDR3 is CASSLGQASGFGYTF. The CDR3 DNA is TGTGCCAGCAGCTTGGGACAGGCGTCAGGATTCGGCTACACCTTC. Combining the CDR3 with reference TRBV13 and TRBJ1-2 gives the whole variable domain AAGVIQSPRHLIKEKRETATLKCYPIPRHDTVYWYQQGPGQDPQFLISFYEKMQSDKGSIPDRFSAQQFSDYHSELNMSSLELGDSALYFCASSLGQASGFGYTFGSGTRLTVV.

The rearrangement joins TRBV6-5 to TRBJ1-1; a weak D match, TRBD1 (5 bases). The V and J ends lost 0 bases and 6 bases respectively, with 14 bases between them. This CDR3 is built from 15 residues. Germline V CDR1 and CDR2: MNHEY, SVGAGI. In DNA, the CDR3 is TGTGCCAGCAGTTACTCTGGAGGGGAAGTCTCTGAAGCTTTCTTT. Residues: CASSYSGGEVSEAFF.

The chain employs TRBV28 and TRBJ2-1; D gene ambiguous. Trimming pared 5 bases from V and 7 bases from J, leaving 9 bases between. This CDR3 is 12 amino acids long. The germline gives CDR1 MDHEN, CDR2 SYDVKM. This CDR3 reads CASSRQTNEQFF. In DNA, the CDR3 is TGTGCCAGCAGTCGGCAGACGAATGAGCAGTTCTTC.

This sequence joins TRBV11-2 and TRBJ2-1; 7 positions agree with TRBD1. Trimming at V came to 5 bases and at J to 8 bases, leaving 18 bases not matched to a gene. The CDR3 has 17 amino acids. Germline loops: CDR1 SGHAT, CDR2 FQNNGV. CDR3 in DNA: TGTGCCAGCAGCCCGCCGAGGGGGCGGCCTTTCGGCGATGAGCAGTTCTTC. It translates to CASSPPRGRPFGDEQFF.

The chain couples TRBV27 to TRBJ1-1; unclear D gene. V was pared by 2 bases and J by 0 bases, with 4 bases between. The length of the CDR3 is 13 residues. Germline V gene sequence: CDR1 MNHEY, CDR2 SMNVEV (reference sequence). The CDR3 here is CASSLELNTEAFF. Here the CDR3 DNA reads TGTGCCAGCAGTTTAGAGTTGAACACTGAAGCTTTCTTT.

The rearrangement uses TRBV28 and TRBJ1-4; D is possibly TRBD1 (5 bases). The CDR3 has 13 amino acids. The germline V gene encodes CDR1 MDHEN and CDR2 SYDVKM. Trimming shortened V by 7 bases and J by 4 bases, and 10 bases separated the two germline ends. CDR3 in amino acids: CASNGHRNEKLFF. In DNA form, the CDR3 reads TGTGCCAGCAATGGACACCGTAATGAAAAACTGTTTTTT.

V usage is TRBV27 and J usage is TRBJ1-2; no reliable D call. Trimming shortened V by 0 bases and J by 6 bases, and 14 bases separated the two germline ends. Germline values: CDR1 MNHEY, CDR2 SMNVEV (reference sequence). The CDR3 contains 15 residues. The CDR3, as DNA: TGTGCCAGCAGTTTATCCATATCGACAACGAATGGCTACACCTTC. It translates to CASSLSISTTNGYTF.

This chain joins TRBV29-1 and TRBJ2-5; 7 bases are a match to TRBD2. The germline V gene has CDR1 SQVTM and CDR2 ANQGSEA. The CDR3 has 14 residues. Trimming removed 4 bases from V and 3 bases from J; junction bases left unmatched: 8. The CDR3 region has the DNA TGCAGCGTTGTCAGTCGCGGGGGAAAAGAGACCCAGTACTTC. Protein product: CSVVSRGGKETQYF. The whole variable domain, remainder taken from reference TRBV29-1 and TRBJ2-5, is SAVISQKPSRDICQRGTSLTIQCQVDSQVTMMFWYRQQPGQSLTLIATANQGSEATYESGFVIDKFPISRPNLTFSTLTVSNMSPEDSSIYLCSVVSRGGKETQYFGPGTRLLVL.

This chain joins TRBV27 and TRBJ2-1; TRBD1 or TRBD2 may be the D gene (7 bases each). This CDR3 contains 16 residues. Germline V gene lookup returns CDR1 MNHEY and CDR2 SMNVEV (reference sequence). V lost 3 bases and J 2 bases, leaving 14 bases between the germline ends. The CDR3 DNA sequence: TGTGCCAGCAGTTTCAGGGGGGGACTGCCCTACAATGAGCAGTTCTTC. Amino acid sequence: CASSFRGGLPYNEQFF.

The gene calls are TRBV12-5 and TRBJ2-1, with TRBD2 identical over 8 bases. The germline gives CDR1 LGHNT, CDR2 FRNRAP. The junction had 2 bases not matched to a gene; V was cut back by 1 base and J by 0 bases. This CDR3 is 16 amino acids long. CDR3 residues: CASGLGSGISYNEQFF. DNA of the CDR3: TGTGCTAGTGGTTTGGGTAGCGGGATCTCCTACAATGAGCAGTTCTTC.

The chain employs TRBV14 and TRBJ2-3, with unresolved D. Looked up from germline, CDR1 is SGHDN and CDR2 is FVKESK. Trimming stripped 0 bases from V and 0 bases from J, with 10 bases between. This CDR3 is 16 amino acids long. The chain's CDR3 is CASSQEWKESTDTQYF. In nucleotides, the CDR3 is TGTGCCAGCAGCCAAGAATGGAAGGAAAGCACAGATACGCAGTATTTT.

The chain recombines TRBV15 with TRBJ2-1, with D perhaps matching TRBD2 (5 bases). The CDR3 is 13 amino acids. The germline gives CDR1 LNHNV, CDR2 YYDKDF (reference sequence). Trimming left V 3 bases short and J 4 bases short, with 7 bases between. The CDR3 DNA sequence: TGTGCCACCAGCAGGGACTTTTACAATGAGCAGTTCTTC. Translated, it gives CATSRDFYNEQFF.

This chain's CDR3 is CASSLDTGELFF. The CDR3 nucleotides read TGTGCCAGCAGCTTAGACACCGGGGAGCTGTTTTTT. This chain links TRBV11-3 with TRBJ2-2; D gene ambiguous. The CDR3 has 12 residues. Trimming took off 0 bases at V and 4 bases at J, with 0 bases between the two ends. Germline CDR1 reads SGHNT; CDR2 reads YENEEA.

This chain uses TRBV7-8 with TRBJ2-1; maybe TRBD1 (6 bases). This CDR3 spans 11 amino acids. V was shortened by 7 bases and J by 12 bases, with 13 bases between the two germline ends. Per the germline V gene, CDR1 is SGHVS and CDR2 is FQNEAQ. CDR3 coding DNA: TGTGCCAGCACTCGTGGGGGCCCGCAGTTCTTC. Protein: CASTRGGPQFF.

The genes are TRBV6-1 and TRBJ2-1; D might be TRBD2 (6 bases). Trimming pared 7 bases from V and 2 bases from J, leaving 12 bases between. The CDR3 has 14 residues. From germline, CDR1 is MNHNS and CDR2 SASEGT. CDR3 amino acids: CASMWGGAYNEQFF. The CDR3, as DNA: TGTGCCAGCATGTGGGGCGGGGCCTACAATGAGCAGTTCTTC.

CDR3 in amino acids: CAWSGRYYGYTF. In DNA, the CDR3 is TGTGCCTGGAGTGGGCGGTACTATGGCTACACCTTC. The chain links TRBV30 to TRBJ1-2; D call uncertain. Germline V lookup: CDR1 GTSNPN, CDR2 SVGIG (reference sequence). Deletions cut 1 base from V and 3 bases from J, with 6 bases between. The CDR3 runs to 12 residues. Full variable domain (remainder filled in from reference TRBV30 and TRBJ1-2): SQTIHQWPATLVQPVGSPLSLECTVEGTSNPNLYWYRQAAGRGLQLLFYSVGIGQISSEVPQNLSASRPQDRQFILSSKKLLLSDSGFYLCAWSGRYYGYTFGSGTRLTVV.

The rearrangement uses TRBV9 and TRBJ1-2; 7 bases align to TRBD1. V trimming: 0 bases; J trimming: 7 bases; junction bases outside the gene matches: 12. The CDR3 is 16 residues long. Germline loops: CDR1 SGDLS, CDR2 YYNGEE. CDR3 loop: CASSVARGGPISGYTF. CDR3 in DNA: TGTGCCAGCAGCGTAGCCAGGGGGGGCCCAATCAGTGGCTACACCTTC.

J is TRBJ2-7 and V is TRBV27, with D tentatively TRBD1 (5 bases). The CDR3 contains 12 residues. Germline CDR1 is MNHEY and CDR2 is SMNVEV (reference sequence). The V end was cut by 2 bases, the J end by 6 bases, with 8 bases between. The CDR3 is CASSLEGVEQYF. The CDR3, as DNA: TGTGCCAGCAGTTTAGAAGGGGTCGAGCAGTACTTC.

This chain connects TRBV7-8 to TRBJ2-1; 11 bases agree with TRBD2. Germline V CDR1 and CDR2: SGHVS, FQNEAQ. Germline trimming cut 7 bases from V and 2 bases from J; bases unmatched to any gene: 4. The CDR3 loop spans 15 amino acids. Written as DNA, the CDR3 is TGTGCCAGCATCAATAGCGGGAGGGCCTACAATGAGCAGTTCTTC. This translates into CASINSGRAYNEQFF.

V gene TRBV6-6 combines with J gene TRBJ2-7; 8 bases match TRBD2. There are 16 residues in the CDR3. The trim removed 2 bases at V and 7 bases at J, leaving 13 bases unmatched. CDR1 and CDR2 (germline): MNHNY, SVGAGI (reference sequence). The DNA for the CDR3 is TGTGCCAGCAGTTACAGGGACCGAGGACTAGCTGAAGAGCAGTACTTC. Translating gives CASSYRDRGLAEEQYF.

The V call is TRBV11-3, the J call TRBJ1-1, with TRBD1 matching over 11 bases. The germline V gene encodes CDR1 SGHNT and CDR2 YENEEA. With 3 bases clipped from V and 4 bases from J, the junction kept 13 bases outside the gene matches. The CDR3 extends over 18 amino acids. The CDR3 loop reads CASSLAGTGGNVGTEAFF. The CDR3 bases are TGTGCCAGCAGCTTGGCAGGGACAGGGGGTAACGTGGGCACTGAAGCTTTCTTT. Filled out from reference TRBV11-3 and TRBJ1-1, the complete variable domain reads EAGVVQSPRYKIIEKKQPVAFWCNPISGHNTLYWYLQNLGQGPELLIRYENEEAVDDSQLPKDRFSAERLKGVDSTLKIQPAELGDSAVYLCASSLAGTGGNVGTEAFFGQGTRLTVV.

The rearrangement joins TRBV9 to TRBJ1-5; TRBD1 is a possible D gene (6 bases). Trimming pared 9 bases from V and 1 base from J, leaving 20 bases between. CDR1 SGDLS and CDR2 YYNGEE come from the germline V gene. The CDR3 length is 16 residues. CDR3 sequence (DNA): TGTGCCACACTGGACAGCCCTCTGGGGAGCAATCAGCCCCAGCATTTT. This translates into CATLDSPLGSNQPQHF.

The chain joins TRBV11-2 to TRBJ2-2; 9 nucleotides align to TRBD2. This CDR3 region has 16 residues. Germline V gives CDR1 SGHAT, CDR2 FQNNGV. J was trimmed by 5 bases and V by 1 base; bases with no gene match: 5. CDR3 in DNA: TGTGCCAGCAGCTTAGCTTTAGCGGGAGAGACCGGGGAGCTGTTTTTT. Translation gives CASSLALAGETGELFF.

The rearrangement joins TRBV30 to TRBJ2-1; D is unclear. The CDR3 sequence is 13 residues long. Germline V gene lookup returns CDR1 GTSNPN and CDR2 SVGIG (reference sequence). Trimming stripped 2 bases from V and 5 bases from J, with 10 bases between. For the CDR3, the DNA is TGTGCCTGGAGTCCACGGGCCGACAATGAGCAGTTCTTC. It translates to CAWSPRADNEQFF.

This clone came up a few times. This chain uses TRBV27 with TRBJ2-1; D remains unclear. The ends were cut back, 9 bases at V and 0 bases at J, with 3 bases in the middle. Germline CDR1 reads MNHEY; CDR2 reads SMNVEV (reference sequence). The CDR3 runs 11 residues. The CDR3 sequence is CASFSYNEQFF. In nucleotides, the CDR3 is TGTGCCAGTTTCTCCTACAATGAGCAGTTCTTC.

This clone was observed once. The rearrangement uses TRBV7-9 and TRBJ1-1, with 12 bases aligning to TRBD1. Germline V gives CDR1 SEHNR, CDR2 FQNEAQ (reference sequence). The CDR3 is 19 amino acids. Trimming took 5 bases from V and 4 from J; bases not matched to a gene: 17. CDR3 sequence reads: CASSPPPGQGAYSSTEAFF. The CDR3 DNA sequence: TGTGCCAGCAGCCCGCCTCCGGGACAGGGGGCCTACTCTTCCACTGAAGCTTTCTTT. The full variable domain, rest sourced from reference TRBV7-9 and TRBJ1-1, is DTGVSQNPRHKITKRGQNVTFRCDPISEHNRLYWYRQTLGQGPEFLTYFQNEAQLEKSRLLSDRFSAERPKGSFSTLEIQRTEQGDSAMYLCASSPPPGQGAYSSTEAFFGQGTRLTVV.

The chain joins TRBV10-1 to TRBJ2-2, with D possibly being TRBD1 or TRBD2 (5 bases each). The CDR3 runs to 13 residues. Germline V gene lookup returns CDR1 WNHNN and CDR2 SYGVQD (reference sequence). The V and J ends lost 1 base and 7 bases respectively, with 7 bases between them. CDR3 residues: CASSELRGGELFF. The CDR3 nucleotides are TGCGCCAGCAGTGAGTTGAGGGGCGGGGAGCTGTTTTTT.

V gene TRBV7-6 combines with J gene TRBJ2-5; D might be TRBD1 or TRBD2, each matching 5 bases. Germline values: CDR1 SGHVS, CDR2 FNYEAQ. CDR3 length: 17 residues. V gave up 1 base and J gave up 5 bases, with 20 bases separating them. The CDR3 DNA sequence: TGTGCCAGCAGCTTAGTCGAGGTGGGGGTCTCACGTGAGACCCAGTACTTC. Translation gives CASSLVEVGVSRETQYF.

V and J are TRBV2 and TRBJ1-1; D ambiguous. Trimming removed 4 bases at V and 6 bases at J, with 12 bases between. This CDR3 is 13 amino acids long. The germline V gene has CDR1 SNHLY and CDR2 FYNNEI. CDR3 DNA sequence: TGTGCCAGCAGTGCCATCGGGGAGTCTGAAGCTTTCTTT. Translating it yields CASSAIGESEAFF.

The rearrangement links TRBV27 to TRBJ2-7; D might be TRBD1 (6 bases). Trimming removed 6 bases at V and 5 bases at J, with 23 bases between. From germline, CDR1 is MNHEY and CDR2 SMNVEV (reference sequence). CDR3 length: 16 amino acids. The CDR3 loop reads CASRLKGPGDPHEQYF. CDR3 nucleotide sequence: TGTGCCAGCAGATTAAAGGGACCAGGGGATCCCCACGAGCAGTACTTC.